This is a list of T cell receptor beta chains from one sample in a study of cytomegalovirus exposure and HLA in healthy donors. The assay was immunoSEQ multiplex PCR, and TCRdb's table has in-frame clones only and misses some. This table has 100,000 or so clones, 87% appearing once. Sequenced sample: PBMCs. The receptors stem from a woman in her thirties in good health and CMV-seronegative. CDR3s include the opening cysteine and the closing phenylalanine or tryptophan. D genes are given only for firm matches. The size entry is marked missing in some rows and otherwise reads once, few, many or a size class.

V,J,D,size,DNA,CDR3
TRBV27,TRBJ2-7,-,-,TGTGCCAGCAGTGGGGGAGGTCAGGTCGAGCAGTACTTC,CASSGGGQVEQYF
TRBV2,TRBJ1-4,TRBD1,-,TGTGCCAGCAAAAGCGGCGTGACAGGGGCTAATGAAAAACTGTTTTTT,CASKSGVTGANEKLFF
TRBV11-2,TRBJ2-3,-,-,TGTGCCAGCAGCCGGGGGAGCACAGATACGCAGTATTTT,CASSRGSTDTQYF
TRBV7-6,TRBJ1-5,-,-,TGTGCCAGCAGCGAAGGGGGGGGGACTAATCAGCCCCAGCATTTT,CASSEGGGTNQPQHF
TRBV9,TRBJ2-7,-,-,TGTGCCAGCAGCGTAGGTCCCGGAGGCACCTACGAGCAGTACTTC,CASSVGPGGTYEQYF
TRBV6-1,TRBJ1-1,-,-,TGTGCCAGCAGTGCAGCACAGGGCCTGAACACTGAAGCTTTCTTT,CASSAAQGLNTEAFF
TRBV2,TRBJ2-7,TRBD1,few,TGTGCCAGCAGTACCGGGACAGGGGAGGACGAGCAGTACTTC,CASSTGTGEDEQYF
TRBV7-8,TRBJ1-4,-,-,TGTGCCAGCAGCTTATGGGGCAGGGGAAGGGGTAATGAAAAACTGTTTTTT,CASSLWGRGRGNEKLFF
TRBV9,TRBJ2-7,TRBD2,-,TGTGCCAGCAGCGTAGGTAGCGGGAGAGGTGGGGCCACCTACGAGCAGTACTTC,CASSVGSGRGGATYEQYF
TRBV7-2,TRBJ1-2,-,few,TGTGCCAGCAGCTTAGATCTAGGTGGCTACACCTTC,CASSLDLGGYTF
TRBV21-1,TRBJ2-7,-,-,TGTGCCAGCAGCGCCCGGGACAGGGGGACCTACGAGCAGTACTTC,CASSARDRGTYEQYF
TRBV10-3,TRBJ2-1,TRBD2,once,TGTGCCATCCGGGGGGTGGCTAGCGGGGGGTCCTACAATGAGCAGTTCTTC,CAIRGVASGGSYNEQFF
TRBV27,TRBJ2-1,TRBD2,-,TGTGCCAGCGGCAAAGCCGGACTAGCGACCCACAATGAGCAGTTCTTC,CASGKAGLATHNEQFF
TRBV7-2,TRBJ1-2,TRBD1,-,TGTGCCAGCAGCTTACAGGGGGGAAACTATGGCTACACCTTC,CASSLQGGNYGYTF
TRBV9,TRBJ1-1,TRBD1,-,TGTGCCAGCAGCGCAGACAGGGGTGGGATGAACACTGAAGCTTTCTTT,CASSADRGGMNTEAFF
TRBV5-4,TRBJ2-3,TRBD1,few,TGTGCCAGCAGCTTGGGCGGACAGGGTCCAGATACGCAGTATTTT,CASSLGGQGPDTQYF
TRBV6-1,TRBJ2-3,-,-,TGTGCCAGCAGTGTCCTCTCCAGAGCAGGGGCGACAGATACGCAGTATTTT,CASSVLSRAGATDTQYF
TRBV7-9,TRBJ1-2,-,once,TGTGCCAGCAGCCAACTATATGGCTACACCTTC,CASSQLYGYTF
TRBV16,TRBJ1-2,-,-,TGTGCCAGCAGCCAAGTTGAGGGCGGCTATGGCTACACCTTC,CASSQVEGGYGYTF
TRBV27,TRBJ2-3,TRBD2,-,TGTGCCAGCAGTCACCCCGGGAGGACAGATACGCAGTATTTT,CASSHPGRTDTQYF
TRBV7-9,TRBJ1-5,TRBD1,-,TGTGCCAGCAGCACAGATAGGGGATGGACAGGGGAGCATTTT,CASSTDRGWTGEHF
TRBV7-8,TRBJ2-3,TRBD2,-,TGTGCCAGCAGCCTCGGGACTAGCCCCGCAGATACGCAGTATTTT,CASSLGTSPADTQYF
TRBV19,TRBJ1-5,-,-,TGTGCCACCCGAAGGGGCAGGGGCGAACCCCAGCATTTT,CATRRGRGEPQHF
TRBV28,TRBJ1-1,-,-,TGTGCCAGCAGTCTCCCGGGGGGCACTGAAGCTTTCTTT,CASSLPGGTEAFF
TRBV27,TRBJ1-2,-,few,TGTGCCAGCAGTTTCAGGCAGGGAAGCGGCTACACCTTC,CASSFRQGSGYTF
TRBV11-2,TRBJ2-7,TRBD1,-,TGTGCCAGCACCAGAACTACAGGGGACGAGCAGTACTTC,CASTRTTGDEQYF
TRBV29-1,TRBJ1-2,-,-,TGCAGCGCCTCTGAGGCCAACCTTACCCGTTATGGCTACACCTTC,CSASEANLTRYGYTF
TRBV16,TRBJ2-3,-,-,TGTGCCAGCAGCCAATCGGGACTTTCAACAGATACGCAGTATTTT,CASSQSGLSTDTQYF
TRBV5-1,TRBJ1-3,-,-,TGCGCCAGCAGCCCCCTAGGAGCTACCGGAAACACCATATATTTT,CASSPLGATGNTIYF
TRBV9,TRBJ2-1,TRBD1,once,TGTGCCAGCAGCGTAAGAGGGGGGACAGGGGGCAATGAGCAGTTCTTC,CASSVRGGTGGNEQFF
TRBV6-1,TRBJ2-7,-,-,TGTGCCAGTCGAAGGCCGGGGAGCGAGCAGTACTTC,CASRRPGSEQYF
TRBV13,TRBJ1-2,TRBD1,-,TGTGCCAGCAGCTTAGGCGCCAGGGGGCGCATCGGCTATGGCTACACCTTC,CASSLGARGRIGYGYTF
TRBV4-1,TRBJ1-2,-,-,TGCGCCAGCAGCCTCGCCCCCCAGGCAAGGGGGACCTATGGCTACACCTTC,CASSLAPQARGTYGYTF
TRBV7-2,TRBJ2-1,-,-,TGTGCCAGCAGCTTCGAACAGGGTGGTGAGCAGTTCTTC,CASSFEQGGEQFF
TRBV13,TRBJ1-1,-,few,TGTGCCAGCAGCTTCAGGACGGGAAACACTGAAGCTTTCTTT,CASSFRTGNTEAFF
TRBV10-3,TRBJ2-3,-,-,TGTGCCATCAGTGAAGGCGGCGGTGCAGATACGCAGTATTTT,CAISEGGGADTQYF
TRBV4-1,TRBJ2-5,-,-,TGCGCCAGCAGCCAAGGGCGGGAGACCCAGTACTTC,CASSQGRETQYF
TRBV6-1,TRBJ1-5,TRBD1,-,TGTGCCAGCAGTGGGGACAGGAGAGATCAGCCCCAGCATTTT,CASSGDRRDQPQHF
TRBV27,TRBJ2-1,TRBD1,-,TGTGCCAGCACTTCGTACAGGGGGCATTTTCTAAATGAGCAGTTCTTC,CASTSYRGHFLNEQFF
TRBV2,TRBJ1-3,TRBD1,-,TGTGCCAGCAGTTACCGGGACAGGGTACCTCAAACCATATATTTT,CASSYRDRVPQTIYF
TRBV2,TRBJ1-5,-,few,TGTGCCAGCAGGCTCGACAGGATCATCAATCAGCCCCAGCATTTT,CASRLDRIINQPQHF
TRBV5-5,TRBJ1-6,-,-,TGTGCCAGCAACTCTTATGGGGGGAATTCACCCCTCCACTTT,CASNSYGGNSPLHF
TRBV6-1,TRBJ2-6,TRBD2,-,TGTGCCAGCAGGGAACTAGCGGGCAGACCTGGGGCCAACGTCCTGACTTTC,CASRELAGRPGANVLTF
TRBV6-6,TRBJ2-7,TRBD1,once,TGTGCCAGCAGTTACGCGGGGACAGGGGGTTGGGACGAGCAGTACTTC,CASSYAGTGGWDEQYF
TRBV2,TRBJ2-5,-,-,TGTGCCAGCCAGTTAGATAAGACCGGAGGGACCCAGTACTTC,CASQLDKTGGTQYF
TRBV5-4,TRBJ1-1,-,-,TGTGCCAGCAGCTTGGTGGGAGGGGCAGAGGACACTGAAGCTTTCTTT,CASSLVGGAEDTEAFF
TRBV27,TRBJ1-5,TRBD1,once,TGTGCCAGCAGCTCAGGGGGCCCTTGGCCCCAGCATTTT,CASSSGGPWPQHF
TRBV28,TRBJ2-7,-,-,TGTGCCAGCAGTTTCAAGAGGCCCTACGAGCAGTACTTC,CASSFKRPYEQYF
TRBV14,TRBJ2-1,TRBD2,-,TGTGCCAGCAGCCCGACTAGCGGGAGGGCGGGTGAGCAGTTCTTC,CASSPTSGRAGEQFF
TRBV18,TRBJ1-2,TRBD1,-,TGTGCCAGCTCACCACAGGCGTTGGGACAGGCGCTCGAGGGGACCTTC,CASSPQALGQALEGTF
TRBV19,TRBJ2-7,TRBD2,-,TGTGCCAGTAGACGGGGGGCCTACGAGCAGTACTTC,CASRRGAYEQYF
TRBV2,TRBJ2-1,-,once,TGTGCCAGCAGTGAAGTACAACGACTCCGCGGGGAGTTCTTC,CASSEVQRLRGEFF
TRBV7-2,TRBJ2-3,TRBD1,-,TGTGCCAGCAGCCATAAATCGGGACAGGGCCCAGATACGCAGTATTTT,CASSHKSGQGPDTQYF
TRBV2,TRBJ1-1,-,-,TGTGCGTATAACGTACAGGGCACTGAAGCTTTCTTT,CAYNVQGTEAFF